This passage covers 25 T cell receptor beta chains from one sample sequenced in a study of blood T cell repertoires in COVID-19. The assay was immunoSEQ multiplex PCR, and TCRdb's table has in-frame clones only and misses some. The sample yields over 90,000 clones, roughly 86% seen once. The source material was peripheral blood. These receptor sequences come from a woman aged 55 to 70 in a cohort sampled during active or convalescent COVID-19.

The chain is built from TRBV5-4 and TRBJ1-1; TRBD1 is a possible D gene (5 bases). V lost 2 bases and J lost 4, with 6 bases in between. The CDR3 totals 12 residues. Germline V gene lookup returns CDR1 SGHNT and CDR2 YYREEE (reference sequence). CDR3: CASSFDSTEAFF. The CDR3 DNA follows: TGTGCCAGCAGCTTTGACAGCACTGAAGCTTTCTTT.

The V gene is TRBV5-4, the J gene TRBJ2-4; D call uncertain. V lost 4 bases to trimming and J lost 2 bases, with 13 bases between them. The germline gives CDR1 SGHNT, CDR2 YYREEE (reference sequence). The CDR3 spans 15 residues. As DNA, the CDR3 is TGTGCCAGCAGCCCCGGCCGGGTCACCAAAAACATTCAGTACTTC. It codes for CASSPGRVTKNIQYF. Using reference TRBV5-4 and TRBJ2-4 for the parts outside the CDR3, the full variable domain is ETGVTQSPTHLIKTRGQQVTLRCSSQSGHNTVSWYQQALGQGPQFIFQYYREEENGRGNFPPRFSGLQFPNYSSELNVNALELDDSALYLCASSPGRVTKNIQYFGAGTRLSVL.

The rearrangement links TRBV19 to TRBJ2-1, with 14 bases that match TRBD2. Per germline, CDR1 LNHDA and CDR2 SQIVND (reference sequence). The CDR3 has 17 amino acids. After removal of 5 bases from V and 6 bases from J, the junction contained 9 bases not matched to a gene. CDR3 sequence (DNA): TGTGCCAGTAGTCCTGCCGGGACTAGCGGGAGTTTCAATGAGCAGTTCTTC. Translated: CASSPAGTSGSFNEQFF.

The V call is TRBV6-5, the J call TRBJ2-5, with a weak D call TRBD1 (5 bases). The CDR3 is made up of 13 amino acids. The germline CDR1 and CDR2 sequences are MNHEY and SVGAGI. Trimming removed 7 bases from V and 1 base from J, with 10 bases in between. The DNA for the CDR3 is TGTGCCAGCAATCAGGGTTTCCAAGAGACCCAGTACTTC. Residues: CASNQGFQETQYF.

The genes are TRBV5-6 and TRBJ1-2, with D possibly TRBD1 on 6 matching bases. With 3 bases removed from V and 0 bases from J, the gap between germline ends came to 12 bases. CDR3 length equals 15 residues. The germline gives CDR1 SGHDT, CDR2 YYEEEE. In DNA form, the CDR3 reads TGTGCCAGCAGCTGGGGGCCGGACGCTAACTATGGCTACACCTTC. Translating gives CASSWGPDANYGYTF.

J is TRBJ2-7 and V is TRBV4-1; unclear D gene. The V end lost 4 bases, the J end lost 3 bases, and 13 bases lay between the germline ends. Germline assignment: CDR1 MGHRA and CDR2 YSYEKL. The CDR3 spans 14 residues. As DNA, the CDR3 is TGCGCCAGCAGCCCTCGCGCGGTTAACTACGAGCAGTACTTC. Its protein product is CASSPRAVNYEQYF.

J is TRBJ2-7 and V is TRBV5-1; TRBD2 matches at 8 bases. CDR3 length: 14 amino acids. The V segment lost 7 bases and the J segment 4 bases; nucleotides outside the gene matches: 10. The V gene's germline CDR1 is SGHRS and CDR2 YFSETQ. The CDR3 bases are TGCGCCAGCGGAACGGGGGGGGCCGGGTACGAGCAGTACTTC. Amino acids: CASGTGGAGYEQYF.

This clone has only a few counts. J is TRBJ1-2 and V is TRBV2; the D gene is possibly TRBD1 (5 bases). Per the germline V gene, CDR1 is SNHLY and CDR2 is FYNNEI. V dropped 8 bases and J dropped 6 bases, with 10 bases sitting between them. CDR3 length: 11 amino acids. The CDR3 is CASLQGHGYTF. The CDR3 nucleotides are TGTGCCAGCTTGCAGGGCCATGGCTACACCTTC.

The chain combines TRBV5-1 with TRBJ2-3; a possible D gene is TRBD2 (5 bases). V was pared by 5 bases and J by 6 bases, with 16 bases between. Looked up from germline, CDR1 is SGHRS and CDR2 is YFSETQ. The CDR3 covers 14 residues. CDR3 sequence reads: CASSTAMGVDTQYF. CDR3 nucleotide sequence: TGCGCCAGCAGTACGGCAATGGGAGTCGATACGCAGTATTTT. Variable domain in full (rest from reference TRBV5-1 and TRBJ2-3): KAGVTQTPRYLIKTRGQQVTLSCSPISGHRSVSWYQQTPGQGLQFLFEYFSETQRNKGNFPGRFSGRQFSNSRSEMNVSTLELGDSALYLCASSTAMGVDTQYFGPGTRLTVL.

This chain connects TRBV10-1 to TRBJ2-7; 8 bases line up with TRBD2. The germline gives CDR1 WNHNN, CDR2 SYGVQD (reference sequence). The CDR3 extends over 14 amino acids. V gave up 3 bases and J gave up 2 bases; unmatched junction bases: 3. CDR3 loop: CASSDPGGPYEQYF. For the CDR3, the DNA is TGCGCCAGCAGTGATCCGGGAGGGCCCTACGAGCAGTACTTC.

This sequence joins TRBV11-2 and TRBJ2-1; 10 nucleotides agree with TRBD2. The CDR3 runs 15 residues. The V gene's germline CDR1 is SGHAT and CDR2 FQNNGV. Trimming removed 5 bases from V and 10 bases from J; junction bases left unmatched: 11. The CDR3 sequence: CASSRLAGTLGEQFF. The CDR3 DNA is TGTGCCAGCAGCAGACTAGCGGGCACTTTGGGGGAGCAGTTCTTC.

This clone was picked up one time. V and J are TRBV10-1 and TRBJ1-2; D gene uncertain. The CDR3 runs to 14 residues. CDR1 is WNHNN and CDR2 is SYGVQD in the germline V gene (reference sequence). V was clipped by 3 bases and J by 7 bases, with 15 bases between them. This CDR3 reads CASSETTSGVGYTF. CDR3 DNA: TGCGCCAGCAGTGAAACAACCTCCGGGGTTGGCTACACCTTC.

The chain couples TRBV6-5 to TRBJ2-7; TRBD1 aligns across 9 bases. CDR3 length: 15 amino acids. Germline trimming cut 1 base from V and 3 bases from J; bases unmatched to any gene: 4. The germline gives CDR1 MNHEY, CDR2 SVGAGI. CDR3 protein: CASSYLTGGIYEQYF. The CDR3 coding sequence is TGTGCCAGCAGTTACTTGACAGGGGGAATCTACGAGCAGTACTTC.

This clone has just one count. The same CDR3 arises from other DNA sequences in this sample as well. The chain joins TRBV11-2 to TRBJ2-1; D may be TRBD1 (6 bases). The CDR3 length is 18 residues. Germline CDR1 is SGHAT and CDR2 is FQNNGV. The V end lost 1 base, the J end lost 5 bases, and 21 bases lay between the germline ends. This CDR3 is CASSLVGAGGPGHNEQFF. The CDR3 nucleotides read TGTGCCAGCAGCTTAGTGGGGGCGGGCGGGCCAGGGCACAATGAGCAGTTCTTC.

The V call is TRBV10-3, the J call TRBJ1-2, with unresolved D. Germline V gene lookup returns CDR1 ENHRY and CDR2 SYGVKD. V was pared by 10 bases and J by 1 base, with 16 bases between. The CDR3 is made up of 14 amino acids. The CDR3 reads CATSGGPNNYGYTF. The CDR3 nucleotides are TGTGCCACCAGCGGAGGGCCGAATAACTATGGCTACACCTTC.

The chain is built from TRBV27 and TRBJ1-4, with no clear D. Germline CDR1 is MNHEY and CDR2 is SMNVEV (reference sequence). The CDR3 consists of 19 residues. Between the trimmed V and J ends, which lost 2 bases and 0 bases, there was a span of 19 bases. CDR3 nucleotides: TGTGCCAGCAGTTTAGATCGGGCGGGTACAAAGGCAACTAATGAAAAACTGTTTTTT. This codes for CASSLDRAGTKATNEKLFF.

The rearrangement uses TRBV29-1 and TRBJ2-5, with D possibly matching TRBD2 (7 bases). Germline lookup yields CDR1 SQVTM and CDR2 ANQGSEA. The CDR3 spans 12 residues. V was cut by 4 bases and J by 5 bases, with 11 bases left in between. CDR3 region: CSVVRGQETQYF. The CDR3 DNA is TGCAGCGTTGTGCGGGGGCAGGAGACCCAGTACTTC. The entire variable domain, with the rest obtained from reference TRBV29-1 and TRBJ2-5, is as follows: SAVISQKPSRDICQRGTSLTIQCQVDSQVTMMFWYRQQPGQSLTLIATANQGSEATYESGFVIDKFPISRPNLTFSTLTVSNMSPEDSSIYLCSVVRGQETQYFGPGTRLLVL.

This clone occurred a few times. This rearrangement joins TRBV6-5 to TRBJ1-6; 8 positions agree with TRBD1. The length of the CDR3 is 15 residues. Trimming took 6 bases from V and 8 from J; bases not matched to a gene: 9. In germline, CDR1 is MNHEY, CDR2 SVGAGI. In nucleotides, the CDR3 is TGTGCCAGCAGCCTAAAACAGGGGGTACATTCACCCCTCCACTTT. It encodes CASSLKQGVHSPLHF.

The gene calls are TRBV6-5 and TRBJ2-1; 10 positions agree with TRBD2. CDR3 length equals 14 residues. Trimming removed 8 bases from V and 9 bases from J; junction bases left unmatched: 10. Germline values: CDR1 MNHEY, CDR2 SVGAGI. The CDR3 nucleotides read TGTGCCAGCGGTACTAGCGGGAATTGGGTTGAGCAGTTCTTC. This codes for CASGTSGNWVEQFF.

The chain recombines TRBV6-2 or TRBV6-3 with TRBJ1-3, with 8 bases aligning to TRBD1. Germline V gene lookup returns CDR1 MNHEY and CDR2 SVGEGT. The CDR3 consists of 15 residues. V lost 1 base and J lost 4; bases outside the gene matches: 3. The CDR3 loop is CASSYWTGNGNTIYF. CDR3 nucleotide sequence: TGTGCCAGCAGTTACTGGACAGGGAACGGAAACACCATATATTTT.

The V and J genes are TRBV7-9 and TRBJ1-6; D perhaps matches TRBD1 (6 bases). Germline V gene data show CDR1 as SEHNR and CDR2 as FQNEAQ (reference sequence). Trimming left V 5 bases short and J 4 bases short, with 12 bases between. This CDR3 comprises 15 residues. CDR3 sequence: CASSLGAVYNSPLHF. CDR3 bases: TGTGCCAGCAGCCTGGGGGCAGTATATAATTCACCCCTCCACTTT.

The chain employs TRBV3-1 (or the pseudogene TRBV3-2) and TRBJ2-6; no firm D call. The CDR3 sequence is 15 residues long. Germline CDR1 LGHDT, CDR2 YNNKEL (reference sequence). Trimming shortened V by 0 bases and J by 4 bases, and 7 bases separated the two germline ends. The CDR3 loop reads CASSQDPSGANVLTF. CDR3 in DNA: TGTGCCAGCAGCCAAGATCCTTCCGGGGCCAACGTCCTGACTTTC.

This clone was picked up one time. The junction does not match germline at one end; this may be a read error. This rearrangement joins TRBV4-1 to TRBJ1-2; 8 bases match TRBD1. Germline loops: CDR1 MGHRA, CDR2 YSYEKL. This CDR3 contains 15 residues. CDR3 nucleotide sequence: TGCGCCAGTAGCCAAGCCGGACAGGGTAACTATGGCTACACCTTC. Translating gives CASSQAGQGNYGYTF.

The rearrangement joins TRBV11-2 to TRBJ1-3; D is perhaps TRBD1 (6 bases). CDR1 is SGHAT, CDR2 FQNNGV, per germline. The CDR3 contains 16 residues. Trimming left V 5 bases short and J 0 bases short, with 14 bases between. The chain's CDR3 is CASSPYRAASGNTIYF. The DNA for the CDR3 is TGTGCCAGCAGCCCCTACAGGGCAGCCTCTGGAAACACCATATATTTT.

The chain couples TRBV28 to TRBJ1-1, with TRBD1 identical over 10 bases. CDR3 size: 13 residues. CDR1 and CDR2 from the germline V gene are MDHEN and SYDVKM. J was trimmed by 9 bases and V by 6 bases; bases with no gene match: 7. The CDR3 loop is CASSPGTGAKAFF. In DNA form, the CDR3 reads TGTGCCAGCAGCCCCGGGACAGGGGCGAAAGCTTTCTTT. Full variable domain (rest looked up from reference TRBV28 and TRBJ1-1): DVKVTQSSRYLVKRTGEKVFLECVQDMDHENMFWYRQDPGLGLRLIYFSYDVKMKEKGDIPEGYSVSREKKERFSLILESASTNQTSMYLCASSPGTGAKAFFGQGTRLTVV.